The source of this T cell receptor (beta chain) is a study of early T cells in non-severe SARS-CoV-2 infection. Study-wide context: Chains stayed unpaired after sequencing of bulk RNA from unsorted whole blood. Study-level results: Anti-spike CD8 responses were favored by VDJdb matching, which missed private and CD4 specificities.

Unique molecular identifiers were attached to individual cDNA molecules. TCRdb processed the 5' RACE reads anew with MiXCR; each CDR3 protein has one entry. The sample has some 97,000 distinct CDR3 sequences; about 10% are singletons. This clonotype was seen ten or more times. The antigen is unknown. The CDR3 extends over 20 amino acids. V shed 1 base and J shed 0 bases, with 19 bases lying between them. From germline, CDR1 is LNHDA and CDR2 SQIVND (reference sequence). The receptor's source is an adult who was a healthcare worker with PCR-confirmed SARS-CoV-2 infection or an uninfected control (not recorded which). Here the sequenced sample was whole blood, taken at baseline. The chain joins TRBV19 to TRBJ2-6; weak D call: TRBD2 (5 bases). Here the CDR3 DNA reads TGTGCCAGTAGTATAGTTCACCCTCTCCCACGGGGCTCTGGGGCCAACGTCCTGACTTTC. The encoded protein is CASSIVHPLPRGSGANVLTF.